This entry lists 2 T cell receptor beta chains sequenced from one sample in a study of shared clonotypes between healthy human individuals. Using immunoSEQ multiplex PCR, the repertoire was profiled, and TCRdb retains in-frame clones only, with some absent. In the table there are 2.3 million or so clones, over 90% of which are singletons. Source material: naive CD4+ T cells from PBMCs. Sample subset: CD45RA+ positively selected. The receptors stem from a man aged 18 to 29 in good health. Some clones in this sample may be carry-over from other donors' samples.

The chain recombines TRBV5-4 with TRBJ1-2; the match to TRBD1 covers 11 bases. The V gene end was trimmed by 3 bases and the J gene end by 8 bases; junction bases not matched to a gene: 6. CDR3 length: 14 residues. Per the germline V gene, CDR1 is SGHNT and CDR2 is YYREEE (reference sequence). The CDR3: CASSSGQGAWGYTF. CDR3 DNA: TGTGCCAGCAGCTCTGGACAGGGGGCATGGGGCTACACCTTC.

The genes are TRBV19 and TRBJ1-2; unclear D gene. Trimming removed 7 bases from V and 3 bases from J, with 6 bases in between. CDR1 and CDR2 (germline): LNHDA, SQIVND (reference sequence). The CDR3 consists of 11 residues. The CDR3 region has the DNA TGTGCCAGTACCGCAGACTATGGCTACACCTTC. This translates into CASTADYGYTF.